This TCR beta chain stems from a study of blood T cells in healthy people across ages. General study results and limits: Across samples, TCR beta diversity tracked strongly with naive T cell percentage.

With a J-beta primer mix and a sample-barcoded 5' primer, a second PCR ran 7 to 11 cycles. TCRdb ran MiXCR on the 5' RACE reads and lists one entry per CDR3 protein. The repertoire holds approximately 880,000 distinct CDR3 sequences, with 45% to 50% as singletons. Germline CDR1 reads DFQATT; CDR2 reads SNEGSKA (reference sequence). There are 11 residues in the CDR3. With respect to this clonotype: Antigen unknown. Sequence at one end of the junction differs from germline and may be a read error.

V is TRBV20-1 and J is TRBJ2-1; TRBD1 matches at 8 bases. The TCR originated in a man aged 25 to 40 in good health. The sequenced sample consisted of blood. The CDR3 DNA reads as TGCAGTGCTCGACAGGGGAATGGGCAGTTCTTC. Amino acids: CSARQGNGQFF.